The clone carrying this T cell receptor beta chain was picked up many times. Antigen specificity is unknown. TCR beta CDR3 region amplification was performed from RNA transcripts. First-round RT-PCR with HTBI primers amplified the TCR CDR3 region. TCRdb re-called the multiplex PCR reads through MiXCR, storing one row per CDR3 protein. The top ten hold 44% of the sample, which has roughly 510,000 distinct CDR3 sequences, 40% to 50% seen once. The source of the sample is a study of T cells in Graves' hyperthyroidism and ophthalmopathy. Study-wide results and limits: Researchers found most expanded thyroid clonotypes above 0.001 in blood as well.

The CDR3 sequence is 13 residues long. Trimming cost V 7 bases and J 3 bases, with 12 bases left between them. Looked up from germline, CDR1 is MNHNS and CDR2 is SASEGT. J is TRBJ1-1 and V is TRBV6-1; D gene uncertain. The receptor was isolated from an adult woman with Graves' disease, either hyperthyroidism or ophthalmopathy (not recorded which). The source material was peripheral blood or thyroid tissue (not recorded which). CDR3 DNA: TGTGCCAGCACCCTCGGGGAGTACACTGAAGCTTTCTTT. Its translation: CASTLGEYTEAFF.